This TCR beta chain was captured in a study of shared T cell receptors in the human thymus. Sequenced by immunoSEQ multiplex PCR; TCRdb stores in-frame clones only, minus some. The sample shows approximately 580,000 clones, about four fifths of them seen only once. The junction had 12 bases not matched to a gene; V was cut back by 4 bases and J by 0 bases. The germline gives CDR1 LGHNA, CDR2 YSLEER. The CDR3 runs to 21 residues. This sample was shared with a second study, whose subject was human thymus T cells. That work adds: Donors were healthy Finnish infants having corrective surgery for congenital heart defects. Thymic material originated from resections removed in the course of corrective heart surgery. Both thymic and peripheral blood repertoires showed apparently biased V and J usage. Related research examined unrelated individuals and reported that their thymic repertoires overlapped highly.

J is TRBJ2-1 and V is TRBV4-3; 16 positions agree with TRBD2. The receptor's source is a boy under three years old with a congenital heart defect. The specimen was thymocytes. In nucleotides, the CDR3 is TGCGCCAGCAGCCCAAAGGGGAGCGGGACTAGCGGGAGGGCCTCCTACAATGAGCAGTTCTTC. It codes for CASSPKGSGTSGRASYNEQFF.